This T cell receptor (beta chain) was identified during a study of naive and memory T cell subsets. Findings and caveats of the study: Especially in CD8 cells, naive repertoires contained a few larger clonotypes, possibly CD45RA-re-expressing memory cells. Naive and memory repertoire findings lacked a ground truth for validation.

CMV status came from CD4+ IFNgamma after overnight CMV lysate stimulation. Cells stained for CD3, CD4, CD8, CD45RA, CD27 and viability were sorted into four CD45RA/CD27 subsets. Both TRBC1 and TRBC2 were covered by a beta constant-region primer of two equimolar oligonucleotides. Nested alpha and beta constant-region primers with the SP2 primer drove four PCR rounds on ligated cDNA. Ligation attached a single-stranded oligonucleotide with a 12-nucleotide UMI and the SP2 primer to the cDNA 3' end. TCRdb processed the UMI-ligation and nested PCR reads anew with MiXCR; each CDR3 protein has one entry. The data show approximately 150,000 distinct CDR3 sequences, with roughly 23% seen just once and 0.1% to 0.11% held by the top ten. CDR3 length: 16 residues. V was trimmed by 5 bases and J by 0 bases, leaving 16 bases between them. In the case of this clonotype: Antigen specificity is unknown.

The specimen sequenced was naive CD4+ T cells from blood. The rearrangement links TRBV12-3 or TRBV12-4 to TRBJ1-1; D is possibly TRBD1 (6 bases). The sequence was collected from a human donor in good health. DNA of the CDR3: TGTGCCAGCAGTCCACAGGGACTAGGGATGAACACTGAAGCTTTCTTT. This encodes CASSPQGLGMNTEAFF.